Below, one T cell receptor (beta chain) is given with its context. The data stem from a study of blood T cell repertoires in COVID-19. Study background: Sites in the United States, Italy and Spain provided acute and convalescent COVID-19 samples. The cDNA or gDNA used as material had been derived from T cells, B-cell-depleted T cells, or PBMCs.

The ends were cut back, 1 base at V and 4 bases at J, with 7 bases in the middle. Germline loops: CDR1 SGHTA, CDR2 FQGNSA. The CDR3 totals 13 residues. In the original analysis: Reference gene primer amplification gave estimated nucleated cell counts. TCRdb's table, derived via immunoSEQ multiplex PCR, lists solely in-frame clones and lacks some. That table supplies the V and J calls and clone size; D and trimming were determined from the DNA. The sample yields 90,000 to 120,000 clones, almost 85% seen once. V gene TRBV7-2 combines with J gene TRBJ2-5; D is undetermined. The source material was peripheral blood. The TCR sequence derives from a human donor in a cohort sampled during active COVID-19. The CDR3 nucleotides read TGTGCCAGCAGCTTAGGTGTCCGAGAGACCCAGTACTTC. It translates to CASSLGVRETQYF.